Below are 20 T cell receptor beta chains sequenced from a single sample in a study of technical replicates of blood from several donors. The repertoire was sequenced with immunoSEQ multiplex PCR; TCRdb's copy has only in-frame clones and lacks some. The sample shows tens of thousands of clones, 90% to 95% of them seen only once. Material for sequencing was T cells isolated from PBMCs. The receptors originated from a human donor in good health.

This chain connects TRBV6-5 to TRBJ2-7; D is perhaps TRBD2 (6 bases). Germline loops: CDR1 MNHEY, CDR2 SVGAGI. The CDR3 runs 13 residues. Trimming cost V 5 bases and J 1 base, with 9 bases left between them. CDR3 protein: CASSRGLSYEQYF. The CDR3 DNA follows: TGTGCCAGCAGTCGGGGACTGTCCTACGAGCAGTACTTC.

CDR3 in DNA: TGTGCCATCACGGGAACGAACACCGGGGAGCTGTTTTTT. This translates into CAITGTNTGELFF. This chain uses TRBV10-3 with TRBJ2-2; D is possibly TRBD2 (5 bases). CDR3 length equals 13 residues. Germline V gene sequence: CDR1 ENHRY, CDR2 SYGVKD. Trimming pared 7 bases from V and 0 bases from J, leaving 6 bases between.

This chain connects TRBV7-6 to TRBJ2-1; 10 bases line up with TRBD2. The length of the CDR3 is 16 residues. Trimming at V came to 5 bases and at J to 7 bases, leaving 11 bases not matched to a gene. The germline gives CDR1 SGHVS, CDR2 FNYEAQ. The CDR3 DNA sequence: TGTGCCAGCAGCCTCCGAAGTACTAGCGGGGAGAATGAGCAGTTCTTC. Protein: CASSLRSTSGENEQFF.

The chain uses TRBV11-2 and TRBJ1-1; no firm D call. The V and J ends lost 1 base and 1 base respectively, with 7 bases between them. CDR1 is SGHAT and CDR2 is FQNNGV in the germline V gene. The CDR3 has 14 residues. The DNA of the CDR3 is TGTGCCAGCAGCTTAGTGTGGGCGAACACTGAAGCTTTCTTT. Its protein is CASSLVWANTEAFF. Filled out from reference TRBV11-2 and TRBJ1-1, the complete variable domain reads EAGVAQSPRYKIIEKRQSVAFWCNPISGHATLYWYQQILGQGPKLLIQFQNNGVVDDSQLPKDRFSAERLKGVDSTLKIQPAKLEDSAVYLCASSLVWANTEAFFGQGTRLTVV.

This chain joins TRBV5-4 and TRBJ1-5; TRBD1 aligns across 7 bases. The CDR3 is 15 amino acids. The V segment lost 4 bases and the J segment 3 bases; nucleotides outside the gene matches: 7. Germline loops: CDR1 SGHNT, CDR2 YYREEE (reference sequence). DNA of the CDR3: TGTGCCAGCAGCGTATGGGGACAGAACAATCAGCCCCAGCATTTT. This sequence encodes CASSVWGQNNQPQHF.

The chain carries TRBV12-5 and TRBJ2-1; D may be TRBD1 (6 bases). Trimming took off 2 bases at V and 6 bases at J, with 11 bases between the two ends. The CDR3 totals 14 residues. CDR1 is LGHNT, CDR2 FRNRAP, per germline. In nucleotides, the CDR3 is TGTGCTAGTGGTTTGTCAACAGGGTTCAATGAGCAGTTCTTC. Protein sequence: CASGLSTGFNEQFF.

CDR3 region: CASVMYQETQYF. The CDR3 DNA reads TGTGCCAGCGTCATGTACCAAGAGACCCAGTACTTC. V and J are TRBV7-2 and TRBJ2-5; D is unresolved. The CDR3 runs to 12 residues. Germline CDR1 SGHTA, CDR2 FQGNSA. Trimming left V 8 bases short and J 0 bases short, with 7 bases between.

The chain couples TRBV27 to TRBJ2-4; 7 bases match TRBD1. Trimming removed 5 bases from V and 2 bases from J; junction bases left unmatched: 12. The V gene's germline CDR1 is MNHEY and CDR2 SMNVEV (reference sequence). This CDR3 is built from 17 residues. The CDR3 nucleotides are TGTGCCAGCAGTCCCCTCATTGAGGGGGCGACCAAAAACATTCAGTACTTC. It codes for CASSPLIEGATKNIQYF.

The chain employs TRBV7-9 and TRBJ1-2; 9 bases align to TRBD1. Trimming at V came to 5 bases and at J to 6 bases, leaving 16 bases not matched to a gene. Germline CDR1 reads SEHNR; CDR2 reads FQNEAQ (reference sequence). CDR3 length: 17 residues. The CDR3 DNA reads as TGTGCCAGCAGCCTCAGGGACAGGGAGTTTGTTTTACATGGCTACACCTTC. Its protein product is CASSLRDREFVLHGYTF.

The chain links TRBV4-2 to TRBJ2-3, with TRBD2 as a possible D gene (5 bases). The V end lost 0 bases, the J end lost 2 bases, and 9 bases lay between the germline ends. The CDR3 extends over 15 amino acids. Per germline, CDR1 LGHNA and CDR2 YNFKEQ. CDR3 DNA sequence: TGTGCCAGCAGCCAAGAGGACTCTCACACAGATACGCAGTATTTT. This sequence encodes CASSQEDSHTDTQYF.

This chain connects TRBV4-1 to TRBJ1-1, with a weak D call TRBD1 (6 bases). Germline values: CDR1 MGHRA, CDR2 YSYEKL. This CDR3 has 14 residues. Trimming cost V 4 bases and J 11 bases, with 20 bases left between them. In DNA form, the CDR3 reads TGCGCCAGCAGCCCAGATACACAGGGAAAACGGGCTTTCTTT. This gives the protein CASSPDTQGKRAFF.

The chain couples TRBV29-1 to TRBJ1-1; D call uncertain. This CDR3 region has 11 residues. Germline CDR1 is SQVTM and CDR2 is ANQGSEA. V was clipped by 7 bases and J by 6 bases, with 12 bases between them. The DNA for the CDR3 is TGCAGCGCCCTCAGTAAACCTGAAGCTTTCTTT. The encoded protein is CSALSKPEAFF.

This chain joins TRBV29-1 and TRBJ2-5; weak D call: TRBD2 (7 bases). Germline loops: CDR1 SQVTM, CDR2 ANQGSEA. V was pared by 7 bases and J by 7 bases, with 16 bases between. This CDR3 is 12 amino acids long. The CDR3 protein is CSAGTWEGTQYF. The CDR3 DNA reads TGCAGCGCCGGGACATGGGAGGGGACCCAGTACTTC.

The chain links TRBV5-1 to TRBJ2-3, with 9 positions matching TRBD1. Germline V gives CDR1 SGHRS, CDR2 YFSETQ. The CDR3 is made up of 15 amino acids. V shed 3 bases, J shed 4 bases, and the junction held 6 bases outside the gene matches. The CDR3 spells CASSSRGQGADTQYF. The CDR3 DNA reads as TGCGCCAGCAGCTCCCGGGGACAGGGAGCAGATACGCAGTATTTT.

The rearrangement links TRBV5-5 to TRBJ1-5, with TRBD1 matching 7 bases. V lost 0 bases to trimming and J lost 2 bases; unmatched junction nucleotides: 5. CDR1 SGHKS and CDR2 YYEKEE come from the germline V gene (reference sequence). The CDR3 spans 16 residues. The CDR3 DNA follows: TGTGCCAGCAGCTTGGCCTACAGGGGTGGCAATCAGCCCCAGCATTTT. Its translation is CASSLAYRGGNQPQHF.

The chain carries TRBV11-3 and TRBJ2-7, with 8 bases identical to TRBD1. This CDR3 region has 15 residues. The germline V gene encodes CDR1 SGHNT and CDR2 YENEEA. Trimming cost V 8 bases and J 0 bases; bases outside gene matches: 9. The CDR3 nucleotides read TGTGCCAGCGGGCACGGGACAGGCCGCTCCTACGAGCAGTACTTC. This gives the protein CASGHGTGRSYEQYF.

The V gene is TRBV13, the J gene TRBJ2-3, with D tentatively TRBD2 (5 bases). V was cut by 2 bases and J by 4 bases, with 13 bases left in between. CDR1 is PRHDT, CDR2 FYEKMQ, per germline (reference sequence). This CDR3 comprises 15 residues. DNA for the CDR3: TGTGCCAGCAGCTTATTAGTGAGGGCCCCAGATACGCAGTATTTT. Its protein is CASSLLVRAPDTQYF.

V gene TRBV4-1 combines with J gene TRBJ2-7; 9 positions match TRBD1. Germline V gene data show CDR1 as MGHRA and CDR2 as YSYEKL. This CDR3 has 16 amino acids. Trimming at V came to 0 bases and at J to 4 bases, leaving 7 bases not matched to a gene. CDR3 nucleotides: TGCGCCAGCAGCCAAGAGGCGGGGACAGGGTGGTACGAGCAGTACTTC. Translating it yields CASSQEAGTGWYEQYF.

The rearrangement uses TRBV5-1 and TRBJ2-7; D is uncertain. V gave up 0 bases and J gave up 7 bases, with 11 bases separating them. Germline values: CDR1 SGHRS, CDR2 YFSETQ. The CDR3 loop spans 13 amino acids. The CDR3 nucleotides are TGCGCCAGCAGCTTGGACTTACCCAATGAGCAGTACTTC. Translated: CASSLDLPNEQYF.

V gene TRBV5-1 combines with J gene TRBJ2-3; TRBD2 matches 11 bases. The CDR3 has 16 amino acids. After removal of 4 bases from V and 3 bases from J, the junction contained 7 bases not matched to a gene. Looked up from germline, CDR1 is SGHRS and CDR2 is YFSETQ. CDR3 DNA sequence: TGCGCCAGCAGCACGGGACTAGCGGAGTCAACAGATACGCAGTATTTT. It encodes CASSTGLAESTDTQYF.